This paragraph covers one T cell receptor (beta chain) sequence. The CDR3 extends over 15 amino acids. Germline V CDR1 and CDR2: SGHDN, FVKESK. These data belong to a study of T cells expressing NK-cell markers. UMI-tagged 5'RACE template switching yielded the TCR beta cDNA. TCRdb re-called the 5' RACE reads and gives one entry per CDR3 protein, without DNA. This sample lists about 160,000 distinct CDR3 sequences; its ten largest clones have 20%. The chain uses TRBV14 and TRBJ2-3; the D gene TCRdb calls, TRBD1, cannot be checked with no DNA. The sample taken for sequencing was blood T cells: a sorted CD56 or NKG2C T cell subset, CD4+ or CD8+ T cells, or bulk PBMC T cells (not recorded which). This sequence originates from a man between 18 and 69 years old in good health. The CDR3 protein is CASSRTGTSADTQYF.